This entry lists 28 T cell receptor beta chains sequenced from one sample in a study of T-cell memory formation after mild COVID-19. TCRdb used MiXCR to reprocess the 5' RACE reads, holding one entry per CDR3 protein. The sample lists around 250,000 distinct CDR3 sequences; 15% were seen once. Sequenced sample: PBMCs or a T cell subset sorted from them (not recorded which). Source of these receptors: an adult woman who had mild COVID-19 (a few samples of this study predate the infection). Cell type and time point are not known.

This sequence joins TRBV15 and TRBJ1-1; no firm D call. Trimming removed 0 bases at V and 0 bases at J, with 8 bases between. The CDR3 totals 15 residues. Per the germline V gene, CDR1 is LNHNV and CDR2 is YYDKDF (reference sequence). The CDR3 coding sequence is TGTGCCACCAGCAGAGAGACGGCCATGAACACTGAAGCTTTCTTT. This translates into CATSRETAMNTEAFF.

The chain combines TRBV5-5 with TRBJ1-5, with D maybe TRBD1 (5 bases). Germline CDR1 SGHKS, CDR2 YYEKEE (reference sequence). Trimming removed 4 bases at V and 4 bases at J, with 21 bases between. The CDR3 length is 17 residues. CDR3 in DNA: TGTGCCAGCAGCCCCGACGATTTTGGGGGGATGAATCAGCCCCAGCATTTT. It specifies CASSPDDFGGMNQPQHF. Full variable domain (remainder filled in from reference TRBV5-5 and TRBJ1-5): DAGVTQSPTHLIKTRGQQVTLRCSPISGHKSVSWYQQVLGQGPQFIFQYYEKEERGRGNFPDRFSARQFPNYSSELNVNALLLGDSALYLCASSPDDFGGMNQPQHFGDGTRLSIL.

This clonotype has more than one count but fewer than ten. The chain has TRBV4-2 and TRBJ2-3; 7 bases line up with TRBD1. J gave up 8 bases and V 4 bases, and 6 bases lay outside the gene matches. The germline V gene has CDR1 LGHNA and CDR2 YNFKEQ. This CDR3 contains 13 residues. The CDR3 DNA reads as TGTGCCAGCAGCCCACAGGGGACGGCTACGCAGTATTTT. This gives the protein CASSPQGTATQYF.

This clonotype was observed a few times. The rearrangement links TRBV4-2 to TRBJ2-5; no firm D call. The V gene lost 0 bases and the J gene lost 0 bases, with 14 bases spanning the gap. This CDR3 spans 17 amino acids. Germline CDR1 LGHNA, CDR2 YNFKEQ. As DNA, the CDR3 is TGTGCCAGCAGCCAAGATAACGTGGGGAACAACCAAGAGACCCAGTACTTC. Amino acids: CASSQDNVGNNQETQYF.

This clonotype occurred many times. The chain recombines TRBV7-9 with TRBJ2-1, with a tentative D call TRBD2 (6 bases). V dropped 8 bases and J dropped 0 bases, with 8 bases sitting between them. The CDR3 has 13 residues. Per germline, CDR1 SEHNR and CDR2 FQNEAQ (reference sequence). CDR3 in DNA: TGTGCCAGCCGGGAGAGCTCCTACAATGAGCAGTTCTTC. This translates into CASRESSYNEQFF.

This clonotype was seen a few times. The rearrangement joins TRBV29-1 to TRBJ2-5, with D hard to call. The germline gives CDR1 SQVTM, CDR2 ANQGSEA. Trimming removed 4 bases from V and 2 bases from J, with 8 bases in between. The CDR3 is 12 residues long. The CDR3 nucleotides are TGCAGCGTTGTAGCAGGACAAGAGACCCAGTACTTC. Translation: CSVVAGQETQYF.

This clonotype has a handful of counts. This chain connects TRBV7-2 to TRBJ2-7, with 7 nucleotides matching TRBD2. Germline V gene sequence: CDR1 SGHTA, CDR2 FQGNSA. This CDR3 has 15 amino acids. J lost 0 bases, V lost 4 bases, and 6 bases had no gene match. The CDR3 is CASSSSSGPSYEQYF. CDR3 bases: TGTGCCAGCAGCTCTTCTAGCGGCCCCTCCTACGAGCAGTACTTC. The complete variable domain, with remaining parts taken from reference TRBV7-2 and TRBJ2-7, reads GAGVSQSPSNKVTEKGKDVELRCDPISGHTALYWYRQSLGQGLEFLIYFQGNSAPDKSGLPSDRFSAERTGGSVSTLTIQRTQQEDSAVYLCASSSSSGPSYEQYFGPGTRLTVT.

The chain employs TRBV18 and TRBJ2-2; no clear D. The germline CDR1 and CDR2 sequences are KGHSH and LQKENI. This CDR3 region has 21 residues. V was pared by 6 bases and J by 2 bases, with 31 bases between. The CDR3 sequence is CASSRLVTSRPLQFNTGELFF. CDR3 bases: TGTGCCAGCTCTCGACTTGTTACCTCAAGGCCCCTGCAATTTAACACCGGGGAGCTGTTTTTT.

The chain links TRBV6-5 to TRBJ2-2; no reliable D call. Deletions cut 6 bases from V and 9 bases from J, with 14 bases between. The CDR3 covers 13 residues. Looked up from germline, CDR1 is MNHEY and CDR2 is SVGAGI. CDR3 in DNA: TGTGCCAGCAGCTTCAGAGAAAACCGGGAGCTGTTTTTT. As protein: CASSFRENRELFF.

This sequence joins TRBV15 and TRBJ2-1; 7 bases line up with TRBD2. The CDR3 consists of 16 residues. V dropped 1 base and J dropped 4; count of bases not matched to a gene: 7. Germline loops: CDR1 LNHNV, CDR2 YYDKDF (reference sequence). The CDR3 nucleotides are TGTGCCACCAGCAGAGTAGGGCGGGGGAAGTACAATGAGCAGTTCTTC. This gives the protein CATSRVGRGKYNEQFF.

This chain connects TRBV3-1 to TRBJ2-1; 12 nucleotides line up with TRBD2. CDR1 and CDR2 from the germline V gene are LGHDT and YNNKEL (reference sequence). V trimming: 8 bases; J trimming: 5 bases; junction bases outside the gene matches: 7. The CDR3 has 15 amino acids. CDR3 DNA: TGTGCCAGCCGGGAGACTAGCGGGGGAAACAATGAGCAGTTCTTC. As protein: CASRETSGGNNEQFF.

This clonotype has at least ten counts. This sequence joins TRBV10-3 and TRBJ2-1; D ambiguous. The CDR3 has 15 amino acids. Germline V lookup: CDR1 ENHRY, CDR2 SYGVKD. V shed 0 bases and J shed 6 bases, with 12 bases lying between them. As DNA, the CDR3 is TGTGCCATCAGTGAGTCAAGTAGGTCACCCAATGAGCAGTTCTTC. Its translation is CAISESSRSPNEQFF.

The V and J genes are TRBV5-6 and TRBJ1-2; 9 bases are shared with TRBD1. The CDR3 spans 15 residues. Germline loops: CDR1 SGHDT, CDR2 YYEEEE. V gave up 4 bases and J gave up 1 base; unmatched junction bases: 5. The CDR3 protein is CASSLGTGINYGYTF. In nucleotides, the CDR3 is TGTGCCAGCAGCCTAGGGACAGGGATTAACTATGGCTACACCTTC.

This clonotype ranks as medium-sized (0.01 to 0.1%). This chain joins TRBV12-3 or TRBV12-4 and TRBJ2-1, with a tentative D call TRBD1 (6 bases). The length of the CDR3 is 15 residues. With 5 bases removed from V and 2 bases from J, the gap between germline ends came to 13 bases. CDR3 DNA sequence: TGTGCCAGCAGTCCACAGGGAGTTCCCTACAATGAGCAGTTCTTC. Protein sequence: CASSPQGVPYNEQFF.

This clonotype was recorded a few times. This chain joins TRBV6-5 and TRBJ2-7; 11 bases are a match to TRBD2. V shed 5 bases and J 7 bases; nucleotides not matched to a gene: 13. The CDR3 runs to 16 residues. Germline CDR1 and CDR2: MNHEY and SVGAGI. This chain's CDR3 is CASSPGLAVVGGEQYF. Here the CDR3 DNA reads TGTGCCAGCAGTCCGGGACTAGCGGTCGTCGGTGGGGAGCAGTACTTC.

This clonotype was recorded a few times. The V and J genes are TRBV25-1 and TRBJ1-1; TRBD1 agrees at 7 bases. V dropped 4 bases and J dropped 5; count of bases not matched to a gene: 4. Germline values: CDR1 MGHDK, CDR2 SYGVNS. The CDR3 runs to 13 residues. The CDR3 protein is CASSAGQATEAFF. The CDR3 DNA sequence: TGTGCCAGCAGTGCCGGACAGGCGACTGAAGCTTTCTTT.

This clonotype occurred a few times. This chain joins TRBV7-8 and TRBJ2-3, with 9 nucleotides matching TRBD1. The germline CDR1 and CDR2 sequences are SGHVS and FQNEAQ. CDR3 length equals 15 residues. Trimming removed 4 bases from V and 5 bases from J; junction bases left unmatched: 7. This CDR3 is CASSWGQGGRDTQYF. CDR3 nucleotide sequence: TGTGCCAGCAGCTGGGGACAGGGTGGTAGAGATACGCAGTATTTT.

V usage is TRBV12-3 or TRBV12-4 and J usage is TRBJ2-6; D is possibly TRBD2 (5 bases). The CDR3 is made up of 19 amino acids. With 7 bases removed from V and 0 bases from J, the gap between germline ends came to 22 bases. The CDR3 reads CASTRSGNHLYSGANVLTF. In nucleotides, the CDR3 is TGTGCCAGCACCAGAAGCGGCAATCACCTCTACTCTGGGGCCAACGTCCTGACTTTC.

This clonotype was counted only a few times. This sequence joins TRBV5-1 and TRBJ2-7; TRBD1 matches at 8 bases. The CDR3 is 14 amino acids. J lost 6 bases, V lost 2 bases, and 7 bases had no gene match. Germline loops: CDR1 SGHRS, CDR2 YFSETQ. The CDR3 protein is CASSLDLDRAEQYF. The CDR3 DNA reads TGCGCCAGCAGCTTAGACCTGGACAGGGCCGAGCAGTACTTC.

This clonotype has at least ten counts. J is TRBJ2-7 and V is TRBV7-6; D possibly corresponds to TRBD2 (7 bases). Germline CDR1 reads SGHVS; CDR2 reads FNYEAQ. This CDR3 has 15 amino acids. V lost 5 bases and J 0 bases, leaving 14 bases between the germline ends. The DNA of the CDR3 is TGTGCCAGCAGCGGCGGGGGCGGGATCTCCTACGAGCAGTACTTC. Amino acids: CASSGGGGISYEQYF.

The rearrangement joins TRBV5-1 to TRBJ1-6, with D maybe TRBD1 (5 bases). Between the trimmed V and J ends, which lost 0 bases and 6 bases, there was a span of 10 bases. CDR3 length equals 15 residues. The germline gives CDR1 SGHRS, CDR2 YFSETQ. CDR3 DNA sequence: TGCGCCAGCAGCTTGGACGGGGCTAGTAATTCACCCCTCCACTTT. Translation: CASSLDGASNSPLHF.

The chain has TRBV7-6 and TRBJ2-1; 16 positions match TRBD2. This CDR3 is built from 19 residues. V shed 5 bases, J shed 4 bases, and the junction held 11 bases outside the gene matches. Germline-derived CDR1 and CDR2 are SGHVS and FNYEAQ. As DNA, the CDR3 is TGTGCCAGCAGCCCGGGACTAGCGGGAGGGCCACGATCGTACAATGAGCAGTTCTTC. Its translation is CASSPGLAGGPRSYNEQFF.

This clonotype occurred a few times. The chain uses TRBV12-3 or TRBV12-4 and TRBJ1-2, with D possibly TRBD1 on 6 matching bases. The CDR3 spans 15 residues. The V end lost 6 bases, the J end lost 4 bases, and 18 bases lay between the germline ends. The CDR3 spells CASSPNSGALYGYTF. The CDR3 nucleotides read TGTGCCAGCAGCCCCAATTCGGGGGCCCTCTATGGCTACACCTTC.

This clonotype was observed a few times. This chain uses TRBV7-2 with TRBJ2-3; D unclear. Germline assignment: CDR1 SGHTA and CDR2 FQGNSA. The CDR3 has 15 residues. The ends were cut back, 0 bases at V and 4 bases at J, with 11 bases in the middle. CDR3 region: CASSLAYLRADTQYF. CDR3 nucleotides: TGTGCCAGCAGCTTAGCGTATCTTCGGGCAGATACGCAGTATTTT.

This clonotype was counted a few times. J is TRBJ1-2 and V is TRBV29-1; D not certain. The CDR3 has 13 residues. The V and J ends lost 1 base and 4 bases respectively, with 10 bases between them. Germline CDR1 is SQVTM and CDR2 is ANQGSEA. This CDR3 reads CSVEGSILYGYTF. Written as DNA, the CDR3 is TGCAGCGTTGAAGGCAGCATCCTCTATGGCTACACCTTC.

This clonotype was detected only a few times. The chain recombines TRBV30 with TRBJ1-6, with D possibly being TRBD1 (5 bases). V was clipped by 5 bases and J by 8 bases, with 13 bases between them. Germline CDR1 is GTSNPN and CDR2 is SVGIG (reference sequence). This CDR3 spans 13 amino acids. The chain's CDR3 is CAWQQGWDSPLHF. The DNA for the CDR3 is TGTGCCTGGCAGCAGGGTTGGGATTCACCCCTCCACTTT.

This clonotype turned up a few times. J is TRBJ2-1 and V is TRBV20-1; D remains ambiguous. Germline-derived CDR1 and CDR2 are DFQATT and SNEGSKA (reference sequence). The ends were cut back, 2 bases at V and 0 bases at J, with 14 bases in the middle. This CDR3 region has 16 residues. This chain's CDR3 is CSARIQPQSSYNEQFF. For the CDR3, the DNA is TGCAGTGCTAGAATCCAGCCCCAGAGCTCCTACAATGAGCAGTTCTTC.

V gene TRBV7-2 combines with J gene TRBJ1-5; TRBD1 agrees at 7 bases. Germline CDR1 reads SGHTA; CDR2 reads FQGNSA. After removal of 8 bases from V and 0 bases from J, the junction contained 7 bases not matched to a gene. The CDR3 has 15 residues. The CDR3 region has the DNA TGTGCCAGCGGAGTCACAGGGGCTAGCAATCAGCCCCAGCATTTT. This translates into CASGVTGASNQPQHF.